This passage covers 20 T cell receptor beta chains from one sample sequenced in a study of T cell responses to AZD1222 COVID-19 vaccine (dated by TCRdb to the early 2020s). Libraries were constructed by the immunoSEQ multiplex PCR assay. TCRdb stores this immuneACCESS table with in-frame sequences only. Part of the clones is absent; in the studies checked, under half of the shortfall reflects unresolved V genes, and no reason is known for the rest. This sample lists about 140,000 clones; 88% were detected once. Jointly, the top ten make up about 3.1% of the sample. This specimen's time point label, per the study, means: about 28 days (+/-7) after the second vaccine dose. Sequencing was performed on peripheral blood, taken 28 days after the second AZD1222 dose. Receptor source: an adult who received the AZD1222 COVID-19 vaccine.

The chain carries TRBV6-5 and TRBJ2-7, with D possibly matching TRBD1 (5 bases). Trimming pared 6 bases from V and 3 bases from J, leaving 12 bases between. Looked up from germline, CDR1 is MNHEY and CDR2 is SVGAGI. The CDR3 is 13 amino acids. The CDR3 DNA reads as TGTGCCAGCAGACCCCCAGGGATCTACGAGCAGTACTTC. Translation gives CASRPPGIYEQYF.

CDR3: CASRGSGGYTF. For the CDR3, the DNA is TGCGCCAGCAGGGGGTCGGGCGGCTACACCTTC. The genes are TRBV23-1 and TRBJ1-2; D is unresolved. TRBV23-1 is sorted into the ORF group, with uncertain function. The CDR3 totals 11 residues. The germline V and J ends were trimmed by 6 bases and 8 bases, with 10 bases remaining between them.

The gene calls are TRBV2 and TRBJ1-2; TRBD1 is a possible D gene (5 bases). V was pared by 11 bases and J by 6 bases, with 16 bases between. In germline, CDR1 is SNHLY, CDR2 FYNNEI. This CDR3 comprises 12 residues. The CDR3 is CAEGEGLNGYTF. Here the CDR3 DNA reads TGTGCCGAAGGGGAGGGACTGAATGGCTACACCTTC.

The chain couples TRBV21-1 to TRBJ2-2; no DNA check was done on the table's D call, TRBD2. TRBV21-1 is a recognized pseudogene. CDR3 length: 15 amino acids. The CDR3 region is CASSNAGDYHGELFF. The CDR3 DNA reads TGTGCCAGCAGCAATGCCGGGGACTACCACGGGGAGCTGTTTTTT.

The chain uses TRBV7-9 and TRBJ1-5; D might be TRBD1 (5 bases). Germline CDR1 is SEHNR and CDR2 is FQNEAQ (reference sequence). The CDR3 length is 15 residues. Between the trimmed V and J ends, which lost 3 bases and 6 bases, there was a span of 15 bases. CDR3 sequence: CASSFFSRRVQPQHF. CDR3 in DNA: TGTGCCAGCAGCTTCTTCTCCCGCAGGGTTCAGCCCCAGCATTTT.

The chain links TRBV19 to TRBJ1-5; 9 bases are a match to TRBD1. The CDR3 has 15 amino acids. The junction had 1 base not matched to a gene; V was cut back by 4 bases and J by 0 bases. Germline CDR1 and CDR2: LNHDA and SQIVND (reference sequence). DNA for the CDR3: TGTGCCAGTAGTAGGACAGGGGTTAGCAATCAGCCCCAGCATTTT. It codes for CASSRTGVSNQPQHF.

This chain's CDR3 is CASSPTGGITYEQYF. The CDR3 nucleotides are TGTGCCAGCAGCCCCACAGGGGGCATAACCTACGAGCAGTACTTC. The rearrangement uses TRBV6-5 and TRBJ2-7; 9 bases line up with TRBD1. Germline loops: CDR1 MNHEY, CDR2 SVGAGI. Trimming removed 6 bases from V and 2 bases from J; junction bases left unmatched: 8. The CDR3 is 15 residues long.

This clone was seen just once. The genes are TRBV28 and TRBJ1-5, with no clear D. Germline lookup yields CDR1 MDHEN and CDR2 SYDVKM. This CDR3 contains 15 residues. Trimming took off 6 bases at V and 5 bases at J, with 17 bases between the two ends. This CDR3 reads CASSVGSRWDQPQHF. As DNA, the CDR3 is TGTGCCAGCAGCGTTGGGTCCAGGTGGGATCAGCCCCAGCATTTT.

This chain links TRBV2 with TRBJ2-3; 10 bases are shared with TRBD1. The CDR3 is 15 residues long. Germline V gene data show CDR1 as SNHLY and CDR2 as FYNNEI. The V gene end was trimmed by 8 bases and the J gene end by 4 bases; junction bases not matched to a gene: 9. As DNA, the CDR3 is TGTGCCAGCCTGCCGGGACAGGGGTTCTCAGATACGCAGTATTTT. Its translation is CASLPGQGFSDTQYF.

The CDR3: CASSFADTQYF. Written as DNA, the CDR3 is TGCGCCAGCAGCTTTGCAGATACGCAGTATTTT. The rearrangement links TRBV5-1 to TRBJ2-3, with D unresolved. Germline-derived CDR1 and CDR2 are SGHRS and YFSETQ. CDR3 length: 11 residues. V was pared by 2 bases and J by 4 bases, with 2 bases between.

This clone was seen just once. The rearrangement uses TRBV28 and TRBJ1-6; maybe TRBD1 (5 bases). Trimming pared 5 bases from V and 4 bases from J, leaving 18 bases between. The germline V gene has CDR1 MDHEN and CDR2 SYDVKM. This CDR3 has 17 amino acids. This chain's CDR3 is CASSTYQGSGYNSPLHF. The CDR3 DNA reads as TGTGCCAGCAGTACATACCAGGGCAGCGGGTATAATTCACCCCTCCACTTT.

Worth noting for this clone: Germline and junction disagree at one end, which may indicate a read error. The genes are TRBV7-7 and TRBJ2-5, with no clear D. Per germline, CDR1 SSHAT and CDR2 FNYEAQ (reference sequence). CDR3 length: 15 residues. This CDR3 is CASSLSSVQGETQYF. The CDR3 DNA sequence: TGTGCTAGCAGCTTATCGAGCGTTCAAGGAGAGACCCAGTACTTC.

This chain joins TRBV5-5 and TRBJ2-5, with D possibly matching TRBD1 (6 bases). Germline V gene sequence: CDR1 SGHKS, CDR2 YYEKEE (reference sequence). CDR3 length equals 14 residues. V was shortened by 4 bases and J by 2 bases, with 12 bases between the two germline ends. The CDR3 DNA reads as TGTGCCAGCAGCCCTGGGGGCAGACAAGAGACCCAGTACTTC. This translates into CASSPGGRQETQYF.

The V gene is TRBV28, the J gene TRBJ1-5; 8 bases are a match to TRBD1. The CDR3 covers 23 residues. V shed 2 bases and J 3 bases; nucleotides not matched to a gene: 27. Germline V gene sequence: CDR1 MDHEN, CDR2 SYDVKM. The CDR3 spells CASSLLSLFRRTGSTFPNQPQHF. The CDR3 DNA sequence: TGTGCCAGCAGTTTACTCTCTCTATTCAGGCGGACAGGGTCGACTTTTCCCAATCAGCCCCAGCATTTT.

This rearrangement joins TRBV28 to TRBJ1-1, with D hard to call. This CDR3 has 12 residues. Germline V CDR1 and CDR2: MDHEN, SYDVKM. The ends were cut back, 8 bases at V and 2 bases at J, with 9 bases in the middle. DNA of the CDR3: TGTGCCAGCTTTACTAAAAACACTGAAGCTTTCTTT. Its protein product is CASFTKNTEAFF. The full variable domain, rest sourced from reference TRBV28 and TRBJ1-1, is DVKVTQSSRYLVKRTGEKVFLECVQDMDHENMFWYRQDPGLGLRLIYFSYDVKMKEKGDIPEGYSVSREKKERFSLILESASTNQTSMYLCASFTKNTEAFFGQGTRLTVV.

The V and J genes are TRBV4-1 and TRBJ1-5; D is uncertain. Germline V gene data show CDR1 as MGHRA and CDR2 as YSYEKL. Trimming stripped 0 bases from V and 9 bases from J, with 12 bases between. The CDR3 runs to 14 residues. This CDR3 reads CASSQEAEGRPQHF. The CDR3 DNA reads TGCGCCAGCAGCCAAGAGGCGGAGGGTAGGCCCCAGCATTTT.

This rearrangement joins TRBV19 to TRBJ2-1, with D unresolved. Trimming left V 4 bases short and J 10 bases short, with 11 bases between. The CDR3 sequence is 12 residues long. Germline V gene sequence: CDR1 LNHDA, CDR2 SQIVND (reference sequence). CDR3 DNA sequence: TGTGCCAGTAGTACCCCCCTTCAAGAGCAGTTCTTC. This codes for CASSTPLQEQFF.

This clone was seen only once. The chain joins TRBV3-1 (or the pseudogene TRBV3-2) to TRBJ2-7; 12 nucleotides line up with TRBD2. Germline CDR1 LGHDT, CDR2 YNNKEL (reference sequence). The CDR3 sequence is 17 residues long. After removal of 4 bases from V and 5 bases from J, the junction contained 12 bases not matched to a gene. The CDR3: CASSRSETSGSKNEQYF. For the CDR3, the DNA is TGTGCCAGCAGCCGAAGTGAGACTAGCGGGAGTAAGAACGAGCAGTACTTC.

The chain recombines TRBV6-1 with TRBJ2-3, with 12 bases aligning to TRBD2. Germline V gene lookup returns CDR1 MNHNS and CDR2 SASEGT. This CDR3 is 20 amino acids long. The V segment lost 3 bases and the J segment 4 bases; nucleotides outside the gene matches: 17. CDR3 sequence: CASSEDRLAGAFGFSDTQYF. In DNA form, the CDR3 reads TGTGCCAGCAGTGAGGACAGACTAGCGGGAGCGTTTGGATTCTCAGATACGCAGTATTTT.

V is TRBV30 and J is TRBJ1-2; D might be TRBD1 (6 bases). V dropped 1 base and J dropped 8 bases, with 14 bases sitting between them. Per germline, CDR1 GTSNPN and CDR2 SVGIG (reference sequence). The CDR3 sequence is 13 residues long. The CDR3 nucleotides read TGTGCCTGGAGTGGCGGGGCCAGGGGAGGCTACACCTTC. The encoded protein is CAWSGGARGGYTF.